These 9 T cell receptor beta chains were sequenced from one sample in a study of Graves' ophthalmopathy and Graves' hyperthyroidism. For repertoire sequencing, the TCR beta CDR3 regions were amplified from RNA transcripts. An opening RT-PCR round employed HTBI primers and preceded a second-round multiplex PCR. TCRdb itself ran the multiplex PCR reads through MiXCR, one entry per CDR3 protein. Here the sample spans just over 600,000 distinct CDR3 sequences, around a fifth being singletons. The sample was peripheral blood. Every receptor here comes from a woman between 18 and 29 years old with stable Graves' hyperthyroidism. Some clones in this sample may be carry-over from other donors' samples.

This clonotype was observed once. J is TRBJ2-7 and V is TRBV20-1; unclear D gene. The CDR3 has 14 amino acids. Germline assignment: CDR1 DFQATT and CDR2 SNEGSKA (reference sequence). Trimming stripped 6 bases from V and 2 bases from J, with 17 bases between. CDR3 bases: TGCAGTGCCGAGCAAAGGGCACAGACCTACGAGCAGTACTTC. This translates into CSAEQRAQTYEQYF.

This clonotype was detected only a few times. The chain combines TRBV19 with TRBJ2-5; no definite D call. Germline V gives CDR1 LNHDA, CDR2 SQIVND (reference sequence). V was shortened by 6 bases and J by 1 base, with 18 bases between the two germline ends. CDR3 size: 16 residues. The CDR3 spells CASSPSPGLSQETQYF. In DNA, the CDR3 is TGTGCCAGTAGCCCATCCCCGGGCTTATCCCAAGAGACCCAGTACTTC. Filled out from reference TRBV19 and TRBJ2-5, the complete variable domain reads DGGITQSPKYLFRKEGQNVTLSCEQNLNHDAMYWYRQDPGQGLRLIYYSQIVNDFQKGDIAEGYSVSREKKESFPLTVTSAQKNPTAFYLCASSPSPGLSQETQYFGPGTRLLVL.

Ten or more counts support this clonotype. The gene calls are TRBV19 and TRBJ1-2, with 7 bases that match TRBD1. The CDR3 covers 17 residues. V shed 2 bases, J shed 4 bases, and the junction held 13 bases outside the gene matches. Per the germline V gene, CDR1 is LNHDA and CDR2 is SQIVND (reference sequence). CDR3 nucleotide sequence: TGTGCCAGTAGTATAACCTCGGCGGGACAGATACTCTATGGCTACACCTTC. It is translated as CASSITSAGQILYGYTF.

The chain joins TRBV20-1 to TRBJ2-7, with 12 bases that match TRBD2. V lost 5 bases, J lost 5 bases, and 10 bases stayed unmatched. This CDR3 has 15 amino acids. The germline CDR1 and CDR2 sequences are DFQATT and SNEGSKA (reference sequence). The CDR3 DNA sequence: TGCAGTGCTCCGCGACTAGCGGGGGAGATAGACGAGCAGTACTTC. Protein sequence: CSAPRLAGEIDEQYF.

This clonotype has a count of ten or more. The chain carries TRBV5-5 and TRBJ2-7; D possibly corresponds to TRBD2 (5 bases). The CDR3 has 15 residues. V lost 4 bases, J lost 3 bases, and 17 bases lay in between. CDR1 is SGHKS, CDR2 YYEKEE, per germline (reference sequence). The CDR3, as DNA: TGTGCCAGCAGCGCGAGGGTCAAGCCCGACTACGAGCAGTACTTC. Amino acids: CASSARVKPDYEQYF.

A few counts support this clonotype. The V call is TRBV4-1, the J call TRBJ2-7; TRBD1 matches 10 bases. CDR3 length: 13 amino acids. The germline V gene encodes CDR1 MGHRA and CDR2 YSYEKL. The J segment lost 6 bases and the V segment lost 4 bases, leaving 3 bases of the junction unmatched. CDR3: CASSLTGGGEQYF. The CDR3 DNA reads TGCGCCAGCAGCCTGACAGGGGGCGGCGAGCAGTACTTC.

Many counts were recorded for this clonotype. The chain links TRBV12-5 to TRBJ2-2; D uncertain. This CDR3 has 12 amino acids. Germline CDR1 LGHNT, CDR2 FRNRAP. The V and J ends lost 0 bases and 4 bases respectively, with 0 bases between them. CDR3 bases: TGTGCTAGTGGTTTGGTCACCGGGGAGCTGTTTTTT. Residues: CASGLVTGELFF.

This clonotype was seen at least ten times. V gene TRBV29-1 combines with J gene TRBJ1-1; D might be TRBD1 (6 bases). Trimming shortened V by 8 bases and J by 5 bases, and 15 bases separated the two germline ends. This CDR3 is built from 12 residues. Germline CDR1 is SQVTM and CDR2 is ANQGSEA. Written as DNA, the CDR3 is TGCAGCATAACTACAGGGAGGACTGAAGCTTTCTTT. Translating it yields CSITTGRTEAFF.

This clonotype has just a few counts. The V and J genes are TRBV28 and TRBJ2-7; D gene uncertain. The V gene lost 4 bases and the J gene lost 2 bases, with 9 bases spanning the gap. The CDR3 is 13 residues long. Germline V CDR1 and CDR2: MDHEN, SYDVKM. The CDR3: CASSSPAAYEQYF. The CDR3 DNA follows: TGTGCCAGCAGTTCCCCCGCAGCCTACGAGCAGTACTTC.